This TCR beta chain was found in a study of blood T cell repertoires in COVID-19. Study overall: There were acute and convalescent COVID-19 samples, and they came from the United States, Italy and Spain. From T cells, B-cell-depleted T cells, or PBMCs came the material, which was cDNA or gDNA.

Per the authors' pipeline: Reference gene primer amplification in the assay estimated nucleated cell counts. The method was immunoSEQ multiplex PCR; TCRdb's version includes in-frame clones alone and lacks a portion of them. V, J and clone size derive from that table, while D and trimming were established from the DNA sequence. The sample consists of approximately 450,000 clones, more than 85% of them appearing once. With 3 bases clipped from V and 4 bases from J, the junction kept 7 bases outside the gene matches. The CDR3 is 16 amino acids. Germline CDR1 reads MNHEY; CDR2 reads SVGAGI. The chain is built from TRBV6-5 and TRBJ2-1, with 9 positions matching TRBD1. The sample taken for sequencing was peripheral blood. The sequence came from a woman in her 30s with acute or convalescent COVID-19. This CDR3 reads CASSYRDRDPYNEQFF. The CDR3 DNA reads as TGTGCCAGCAGTTATCGGGACAGGGATCCATACAATGAGCAGTTCTTC.